The T cell receptor (beta chain) described here comes from a study of neurological immune-mediated disorders. The CDR3 has 13 residues. V was trimmed by 5 bases and J by 4 bases, leaving 11 bases between them. TCRdb re-called the 5' RACE reads with MiXCR, one entry per CDR3 protein. Among 75,000 to 90,000 distinct CDR3 sequences listed, 10% were seen once. Findings of the study overall: Sharing of CDR3 amino acid sequences among expanded clones across subjects was absent, suggesting private repertoires in all groups.

This clonotype has at least ten counts. Its antigen is currently unknown. This sequence joins TRBV12-3 or TRBV12-4 and TRBJ2-5, with D possibly matching TRBD1 (5 bases). The sequence came from a man aged 35 to 55 in good health. Sequencing used PBMCs. The CDR3, as DNA: TGTGCCAGCAGTACAGGCCCCCGAGAGACCCAGTACTTC. It codes for CASSTGPRETQYF.